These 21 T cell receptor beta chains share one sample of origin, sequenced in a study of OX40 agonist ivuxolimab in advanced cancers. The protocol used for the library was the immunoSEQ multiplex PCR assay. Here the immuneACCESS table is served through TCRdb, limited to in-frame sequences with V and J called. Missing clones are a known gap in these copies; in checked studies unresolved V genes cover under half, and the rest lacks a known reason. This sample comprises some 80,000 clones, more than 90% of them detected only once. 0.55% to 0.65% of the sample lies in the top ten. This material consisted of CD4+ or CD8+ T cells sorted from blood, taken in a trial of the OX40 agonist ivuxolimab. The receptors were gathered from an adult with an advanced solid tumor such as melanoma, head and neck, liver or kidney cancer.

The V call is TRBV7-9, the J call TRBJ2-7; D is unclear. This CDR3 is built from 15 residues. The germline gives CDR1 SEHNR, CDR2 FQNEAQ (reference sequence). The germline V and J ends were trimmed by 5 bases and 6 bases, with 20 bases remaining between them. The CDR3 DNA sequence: TGTGCCAGCAGCCTCCTTCGAGGCACTTACTCCGAGCAGTACTTC. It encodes CASSLLRGTYSEQYF.

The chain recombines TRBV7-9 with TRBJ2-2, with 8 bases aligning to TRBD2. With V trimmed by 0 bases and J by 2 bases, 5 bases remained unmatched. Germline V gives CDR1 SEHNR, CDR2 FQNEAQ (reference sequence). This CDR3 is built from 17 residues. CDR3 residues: CASSLAASGGNTGELFF. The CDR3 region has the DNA TGTGCCAGCAGCTTAGCGGCGAGCGGGGGAAACACCGGGGAGCTGTTTTTT.

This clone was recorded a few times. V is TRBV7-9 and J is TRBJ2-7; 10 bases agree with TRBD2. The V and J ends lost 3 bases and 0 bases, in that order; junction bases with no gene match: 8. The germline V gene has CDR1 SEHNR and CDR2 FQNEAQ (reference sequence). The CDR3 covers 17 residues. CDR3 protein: CASSFLPGTSASYEQYF. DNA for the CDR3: TGTGCCAGCAGCTTCCTTCCCGGGACTAGCGCCTCCTACGAGCAGTACTTC.

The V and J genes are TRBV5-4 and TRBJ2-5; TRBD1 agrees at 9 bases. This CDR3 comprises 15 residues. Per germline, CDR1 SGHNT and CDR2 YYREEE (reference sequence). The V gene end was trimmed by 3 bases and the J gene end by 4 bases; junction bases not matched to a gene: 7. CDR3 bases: TGTGCCAGCAGCTCTCAACAGGGGGCCCGAGAGACCCAGTACTTC. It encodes CASSSQQGARETQYF.

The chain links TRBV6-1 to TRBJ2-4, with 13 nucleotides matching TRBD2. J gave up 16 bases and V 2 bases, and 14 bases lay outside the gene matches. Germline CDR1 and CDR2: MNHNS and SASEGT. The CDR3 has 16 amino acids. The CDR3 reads CASSESPTSGRPRFYF. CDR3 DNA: TGTGCCAGCAGTGAATCCCCGACTAGCGGGAGGCCGAGGTTCTACTTC.

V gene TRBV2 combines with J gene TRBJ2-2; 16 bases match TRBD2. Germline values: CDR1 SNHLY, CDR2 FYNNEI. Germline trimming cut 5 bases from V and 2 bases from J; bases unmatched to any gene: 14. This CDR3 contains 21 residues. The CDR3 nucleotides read TGTGCCAGCAGTATCTCCGCTCCGGGACTAGCGGGAGGGTTTAACACCGGGGAGCTGTTTTTT. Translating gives CASSISAPGLAGGFNTGELFF. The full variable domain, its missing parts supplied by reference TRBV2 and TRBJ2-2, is EPEVTQTPSHQVTQMGQEVILRCVPISNHLYFYWYRQILGQKVEFLVSFYNNEISEKSEIFDDQFSVERPDGSNFTLKIRSTKLEDSAMYFCASSISAPGLAGGFNTGELFFGEGSRLTVL.

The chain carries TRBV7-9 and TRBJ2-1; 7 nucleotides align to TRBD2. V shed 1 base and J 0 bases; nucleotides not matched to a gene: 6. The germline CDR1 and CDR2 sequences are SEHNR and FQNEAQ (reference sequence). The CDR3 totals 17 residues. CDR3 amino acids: CASSLEMRTSSYNEQFF. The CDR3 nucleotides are TGTGCCAGCAGCTTAGAGATGAGGACTAGCTCCTACAATGAGCAGTTCTTC.

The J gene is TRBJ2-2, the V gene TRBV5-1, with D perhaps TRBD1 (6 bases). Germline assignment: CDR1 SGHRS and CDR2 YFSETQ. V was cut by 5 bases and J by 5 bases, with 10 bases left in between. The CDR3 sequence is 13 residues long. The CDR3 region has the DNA TGCGCCAGCAGTTTCAGGGGAACCGGGGAGCTGTTTTTT. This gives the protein CASSFRGTGELFF.

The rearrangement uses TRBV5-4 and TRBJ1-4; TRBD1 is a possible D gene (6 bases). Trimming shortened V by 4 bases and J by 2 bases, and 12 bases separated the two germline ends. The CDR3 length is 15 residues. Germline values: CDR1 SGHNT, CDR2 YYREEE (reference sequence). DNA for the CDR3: TGTGCCAGCAGCCTAGGGGGGGTGACTAATGAAAAACTGTTTTTT. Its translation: CASSLGGVTNEKLFF.

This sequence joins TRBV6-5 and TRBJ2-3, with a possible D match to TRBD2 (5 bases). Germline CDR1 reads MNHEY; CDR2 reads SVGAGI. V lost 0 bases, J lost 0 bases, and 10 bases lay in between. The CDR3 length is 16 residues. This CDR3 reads CASSYSPGSSTDTQYF. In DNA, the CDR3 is TGTGCCAGCAGTTACTCCCCGGGGAGTAGCACAGATACGCAGTATTTT.

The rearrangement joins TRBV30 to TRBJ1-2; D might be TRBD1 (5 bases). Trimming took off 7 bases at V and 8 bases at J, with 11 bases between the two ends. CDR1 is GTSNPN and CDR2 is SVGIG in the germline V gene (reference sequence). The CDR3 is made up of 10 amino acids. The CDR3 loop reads CALTGRGYTF. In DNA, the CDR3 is TGTGCCTTAACAGGAAGGGGCTACACCTTC.

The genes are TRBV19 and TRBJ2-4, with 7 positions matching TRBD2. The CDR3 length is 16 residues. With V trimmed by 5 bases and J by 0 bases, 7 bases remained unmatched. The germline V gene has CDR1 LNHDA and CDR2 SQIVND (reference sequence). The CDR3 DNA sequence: TGTGCCAGTAGTGCCCTAGCGGTTTTAGCCAAAAACATTCAGTACTTC. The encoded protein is CASSALAVLAKNIQYF.

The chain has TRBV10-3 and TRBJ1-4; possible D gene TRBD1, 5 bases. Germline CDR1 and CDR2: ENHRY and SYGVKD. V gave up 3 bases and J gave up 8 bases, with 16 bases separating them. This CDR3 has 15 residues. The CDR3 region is CAISDKETVIEKLFF. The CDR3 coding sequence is TGTGCCATCAGTGATAAAGAGACAGTGATCGAAAAACTGTTTTTT.

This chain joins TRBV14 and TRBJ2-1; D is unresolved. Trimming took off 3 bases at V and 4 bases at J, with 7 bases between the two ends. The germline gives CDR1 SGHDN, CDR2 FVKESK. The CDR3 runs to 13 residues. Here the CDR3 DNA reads TGTGCCAGCAGCCAGGGCATTTACAATGAGCAGTTCTTC. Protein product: CASSQGIYNEQFF.

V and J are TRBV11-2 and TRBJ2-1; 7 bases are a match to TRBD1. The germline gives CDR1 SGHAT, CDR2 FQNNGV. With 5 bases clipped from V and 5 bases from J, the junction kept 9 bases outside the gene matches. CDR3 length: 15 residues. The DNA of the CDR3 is TGTGCCAGCAGCCCGCGGACAGGACTCAACAATGAGCAGTTCTTC. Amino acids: CASSPRTGLNNEQFF.

DNA of the CDR3: TGTGCCAGCAGCCAATTCCGGACTAGCGGGAGCACAGATACGCAGTATTTT. This translates into CASSQFRTSGSTDTQYF. The rearrangement joins TRBV7-9 to TRBJ2-3, with 11 bases fitting TRBD2. The V gene end was trimmed by 5 bases and the J gene end by 0 bases; junction bases not matched to a gene: 7. Germline assignment: CDR1 SEHNR and CDR2 FQNEAQ (reference sequence). The CDR3 is 17 residues long. Full variable domain (outside the CDR3, taken from reference TRBV7-9 and TRBJ2-3): DTGVSQNPRHKITKRGQNVTFRCDPISEHNRLYWYRQTLGQGPEFLTYFQNEAQLEKSRLLSDRFSAERPKGSFSTLEIQRTEQGDSAMYLCASSQFRTSGSTDTQYFGPGTRLTVL.

The CDR3 DNA reads TGTGCCAGCAGCGGACAGCGAAACACTGAAGCTTTCTTT. Translation gives CASSGQRNTEAFF. The V call is TRBV7-3, the J call TRBJ1-1, with TRBD1 as a possible D gene (6 bases). Germline V gene data show CDR1 as SGHTA and CDR2 as FQGTGA. V gave up 5 bases and J gave up 2 bases, with 9 bases separating them. The CDR3 sequence is 13 residues long.

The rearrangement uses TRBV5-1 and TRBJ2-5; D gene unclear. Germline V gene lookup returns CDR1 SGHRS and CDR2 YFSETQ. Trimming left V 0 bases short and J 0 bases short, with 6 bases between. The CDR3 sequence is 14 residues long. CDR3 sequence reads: CASSLVGYQETQYF. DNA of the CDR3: TGCGCCAGCAGCTTGGTCGGATACCAAGAGACCCAGTACTTC. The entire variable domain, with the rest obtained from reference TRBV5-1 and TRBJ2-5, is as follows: KAGVTQTPRYLIKTRGQQVTLSCSPISGHRSVSWYQQTPGQGLQFLFEYFSETQRNKGNFPGRFSGRQFSNSRSEMNVSTLELGDSALYLCASSLVGYQETQYFGPGTRLLVL.

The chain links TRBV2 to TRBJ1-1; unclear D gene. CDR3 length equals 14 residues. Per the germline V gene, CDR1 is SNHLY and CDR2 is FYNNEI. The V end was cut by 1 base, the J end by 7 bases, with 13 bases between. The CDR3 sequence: CASSEVGLVIEAFF. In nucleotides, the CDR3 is TGTGCCAGCAGTGAAGTTGGCTTAGTAATTGAAGCTTTCTTT.

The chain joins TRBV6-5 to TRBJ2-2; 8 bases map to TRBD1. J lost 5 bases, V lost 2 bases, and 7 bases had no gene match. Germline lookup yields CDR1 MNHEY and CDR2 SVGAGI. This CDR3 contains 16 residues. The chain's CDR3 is CASSYAGGAGTGELFF. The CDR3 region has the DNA TGTGCCAGCAGTTACGCAGGGGGCGCCGGAACCGGGGAGCTGTTTTTT.

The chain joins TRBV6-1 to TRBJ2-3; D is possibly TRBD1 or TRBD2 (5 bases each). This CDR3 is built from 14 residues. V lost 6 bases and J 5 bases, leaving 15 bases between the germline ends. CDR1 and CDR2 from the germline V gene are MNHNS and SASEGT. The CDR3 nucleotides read TGTGCCAGCAGGGGGACCTGGGTCGGAGATACGCAGTATTTT. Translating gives CASRGTWVGDTQYF.